These 5 T cell receptor beta chains were all obtained from the same sample, sequenced in a study of blood T cell repertoires in COVID-19. Method: immunoSEQ multiplex PCR; TCRdb's copy keeps in-frame clones and lacks some. Of approximately 120,000 clones listed, around 80% were seen once; the top ten hold 6.5% to 10%. Sequenced input: peripheral blood. Every receptor here comes from a woman aged 80 or older with active or convalescent COVID-19.

The gene calls are TRBV2 and TRBJ1-1; 11 positions agree with TRBD1. J gave up 3 bases and V 5 bases, and 5 bases lay outside the gene matches. CDR1 SNHLY and CDR2 FYNNEI come from the germline V gene. CDR3 length: 15 residues. For the CDR3, the DNA is TGTGCCAGCAGTTGGACAGGGGGCTTGGACACTGAAGCTTTCTTT. Residues: CASSWTGGLDTEAFF.

The J gene is TRBJ2-6, the V gene TRBV7-2; 8 bases align to TRBD2. Germline CDR1 SGHTA, CDR2 FQGNSA. The CDR3 is 18 amino acids. V was clipped by 5 bases and J by 1 base; unmatched bases: 10. The CDR3 region has the DNA TGTGCCAGCAGCGGCGCCGGGGGGGCGAGATCTGGGGCCAACGTCCTGACTTTC. Translating gives CASSGAGGARSGANVLTF.

The rearrangement uses TRBV7-9 and TRBJ1-2, with TRBD1 identical over 7 bases. This CDR3 is 14 amino acids long. J gave up 8 bases and V 5 bases, and 11 bases lay outside the gene matches. Per the germline V gene, CDR1 is SEHNR and CDR2 is FQNEAQ (reference sequence). The CDR3 spells CASSPEVTGLGYTF. The CDR3 DNA reads TGTGCCAGCAGCCCCGAAGTGACAGGGCTGGGCTACACCTTC.

V gene TRBV28 combines with J gene TRBJ2-6, with D maybe TRBD1 (5 bases). The CDR3 totals 16 residues. V lost 4 bases and J lost 1, with 11 bases in between. Germline V lookup: CDR1 MDHEN, CDR2 SYDVKM. This chain's CDR3 is CASSSQTASGANVLTF. DNA of the CDR3: TGTGCCAGCAGTTCACAGACAGCGTCTGGGGCCAACGTCCTGACTTTC.

This sequence joins TRBV7-9 and TRBJ2-7; the match to TRBD1 covers 7 bases. V shed 3 bases, J shed 0 bases, and the junction held 2 bases outside the gene matches. The CDR3 is 14 residues long. Germline CDR1 SEHNR, CDR2 FQNEAQ (reference sequence). DNA for the CDR3: TGTGCCAGCAGCTTGACAGGGAACTCCTACGAGCAGTACTTC. Protein: CASSLTGNSYEQYF.